This T cell receptor (beta chain) was found in a study of T cell repertoires in cytomegalovirus infection. About the research overall: A matching HLA type, together with CMV infection, was signaled by public TCR beta signatures. Study-level points and caveats: Predominance within the ex vivo response was attributable to HLA-C-restricted CMV-specific TCR beta clonotypes. The cumulative frequency of public TCR beta families distinguished individuals who carried CMV together with the relevant HLA.

As for this clonotype: What it binds is not known.

TCRdb called the reads again in MiXCR, with one record for every CDR3 protein. The sample lists hundreds of thousands of distinct CDR3 sequences, more than 8% seen once, with about 4.5% in the top ten. The CDR3 length is 16 residues. With 4 bases clipped from V and 5 bases from J, the junction kept 12 bases outside the gene matches. Germline CDR1 and CDR2: SGHAT and FQNNGV. The gene calls are TRBV11-2 and TRBJ1-1; 8 bases line up with TRBD1. The TCR sequence derives from a human donor in good health (CMV status not recorded). Some clones in this sample may be carry-over from other donors' samples. Sequenced sample: PBMCs. This CDR3 reads CASSYPGTGSATEAFF. Written as DNA, the CDR3 is TGTGCCAGCAGCTACCCCGGGACAGGTTCGGCGACTGAAGCTTTCTTT.